This T cell receptor beta chain is from a study of T cells in Graves' hyperthyroidism and ophthalmopathy. General study findings and limits: A model built on 13 V-J features separated ophthalmopathy from stable hyperthyroidism. Blood samples included most of the expanded thyroid clonotypes exceeding 0.001.

The junction had 5 bases not matched to a gene; V was cut back by 6 bases and J by 0 bases. The CDR3 is 15 residues long. Comments on this clonotype: The antigen is unknown.

Amplification of TCR beta CDR3 regions was performed using RNA transcripts as template. The study used the HTBI primer set for a first-round RT-PCR of the TCR CDR3. Using its own MiXCR run on the multiplex PCR reads, TCRdb lists one record per CDR3 protein. The sample shows 450,000 to 700,000 distinct CDR3 sequences, 46% of them seen only once. The TCR comes from an adult woman with Graves' disease, either hyperthyroidism or ophthalmopathy (not recorded which). The V call is TRBV12-3 or TRBV12-4, the J call TRBJ2-7; the match to TRBD2 covers 10 bases. Sequences were obtained from peripheral blood or thyroid tissue (not recorded which). CDR3 protein: CASSPAGGPSYEQYF. The CDR3 nucleotides are TGTGCCAGCAGCCCAGCGGGAGGGCCCTCCTACGAGCAGTACTTC.